The rows below give T cell receptor beta chains drawn from one sample of a study of CXCR3-negative and CXCR3-positive naive CD8 T cells. After re-calling the 5' RACE reads, TCRdb lists one entry per CDR3 protein, DNA absent. With 50,000 to 65,000 distinct CDR3 sequences in the sample, the ten largest clones hold about 4.5%. The sample comprised naive CXCR3- CD8+ T cells from blood. These receptors all stem from a human donor in good health. Some clones in this sample may be carry-over from other donors' samples. Both conserved end residues are part of each CDR3.

CDR3aa: CSVEAITGELFF
v_gene: TRBV29-1
j_gene: TRBJ2-2

CDR3aa: CSVVRQGNTGELFF
v_gene: TRBV29-1
j_gene: TRBJ2-2

CDR3aa: CASSSSLAGGDTQYF
v_gene: TRBV7-2
j_gene: TRBJ2-3

CDR3aa: CASSYVAGPEAFF
v_gene: TRBV6-2/TRBV6-3
j_gene: TRBJ1-1

CDR3aa: CSARSTISITEAFF
v_gene: TRBV20-1
j_gene: TRBJ1-1

CDR3aa: CASSGIGGYEQYF
v_gene: TRBV28
j_gene: TRBJ2-7

CDR3aa: CASLDPRGGRTEAFF
v_gene: TRBV27
j_gene: TRBJ1-1

CDR3aa: CASSHARDRGAHEAFF
v_gene: TRBV4-1
j_gene: TRBJ1-1

CDR3aa: CASSQNLEGVRAFF
v_gene: TRBV4-3
j_gene: TRBJ1-1

CDR3aa: CASSLVELATNEQFF
v_gene: TRBV12-3/TRBV12-4
j_gene: TRBJ2-1